The entry that follows covers one T cell receptor (beta chain) sequence. Its cognate antigen is unknown. Germline assignment: CDR1 SEHNR and CDR2 FQNEAQ (reference sequence). Deletions cut 1 base from V and 1 base from J, with 13 bases between. The CDR3 runs 16 residues. This entry is derived from a study of cytomegalovirus exposure and HLA in healthy donors. Study observations and caveats: A later analysis reportedly identified an Asian-associated ancestry cluster as carrying fewer N-insertions than the roughly 700-donor mean. As immune exposure information, only CMV serostatus was available. HLA-A and HLA-B allele assignments for most subjects were reportedly predicted accurately using TCR beta sequences. Later analysis revealed greater clonal expansion in HLA-associated TCR beta chains than in equally common others.

With 60 Vbeta and 13 Jbeta primers, the PCR was carried out. This table comes from immunoSEQ multiplex PCR, and its TCRdb copy is limited to in-frame clones, with some not included. The sample's table shows about 170,000 clones. Sample: PBMCs. The chain recombines TRBV7-9 with TRBJ1-1, with D tentatively TRBD1 (6 bases). The TCR was taken from a woman aged 18-29 years in good health and CMV-seropositive. The CDR3 nucleotides are TGTGCCAGCAGCTTAGGTGAGGGGGTTGAGAACACTGAAGCTTTCTTT. Translating it yields CASSLGEGVENTEAFF. Drawing the rest from reference TRBV7-9 and TRBJ1-1, the complete variable domain is DTGVSQNPRHKITKRGQNVTFRCDPISEHNRLYWYRQTLGQGPEFLTYFQNEAQLEKSRLLSDRFSAERPKGSFSTLEIQRTEQGDSAMYLCASSLGEGVENTEAFFGQGTRLTVV.